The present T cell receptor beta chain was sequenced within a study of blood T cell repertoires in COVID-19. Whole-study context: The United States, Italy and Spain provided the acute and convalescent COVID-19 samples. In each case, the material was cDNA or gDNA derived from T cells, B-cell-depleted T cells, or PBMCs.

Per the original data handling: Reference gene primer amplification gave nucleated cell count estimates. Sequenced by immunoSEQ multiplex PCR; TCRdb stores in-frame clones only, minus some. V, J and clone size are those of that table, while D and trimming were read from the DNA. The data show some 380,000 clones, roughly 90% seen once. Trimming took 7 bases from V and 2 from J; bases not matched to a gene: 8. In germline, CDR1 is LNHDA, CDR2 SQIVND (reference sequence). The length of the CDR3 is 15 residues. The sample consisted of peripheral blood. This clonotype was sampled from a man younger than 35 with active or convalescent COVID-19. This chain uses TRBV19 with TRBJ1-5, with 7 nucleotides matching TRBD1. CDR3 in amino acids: CASTPYRGGNQPQHF. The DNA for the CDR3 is TGTGCCAGTACCCCCTACAGGGGAGGCAATCAGCCCCAGCATTTT.